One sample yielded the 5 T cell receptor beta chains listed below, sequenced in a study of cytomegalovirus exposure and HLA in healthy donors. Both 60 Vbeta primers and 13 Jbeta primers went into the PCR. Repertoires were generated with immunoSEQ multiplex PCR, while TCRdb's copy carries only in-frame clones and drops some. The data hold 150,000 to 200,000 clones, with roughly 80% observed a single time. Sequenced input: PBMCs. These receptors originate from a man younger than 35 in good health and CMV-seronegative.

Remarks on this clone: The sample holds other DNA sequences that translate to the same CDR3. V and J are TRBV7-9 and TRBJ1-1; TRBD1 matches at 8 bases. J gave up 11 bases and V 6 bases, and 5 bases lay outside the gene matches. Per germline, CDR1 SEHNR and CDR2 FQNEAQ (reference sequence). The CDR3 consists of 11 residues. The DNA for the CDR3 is TGTGCCAGCAGTAGACAGGGGCAGGCTTTCTTT. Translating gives CASSRQGQAFF.

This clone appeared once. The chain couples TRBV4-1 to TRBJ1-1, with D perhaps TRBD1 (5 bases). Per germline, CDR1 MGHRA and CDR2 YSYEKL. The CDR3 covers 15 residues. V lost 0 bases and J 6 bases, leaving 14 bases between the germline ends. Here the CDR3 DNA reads TGCGCCAGCAGCCAAGATTTCCGGCCGGGGGCTGAAGCTTTCTTT. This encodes CASSQDFRPGAEAFF.

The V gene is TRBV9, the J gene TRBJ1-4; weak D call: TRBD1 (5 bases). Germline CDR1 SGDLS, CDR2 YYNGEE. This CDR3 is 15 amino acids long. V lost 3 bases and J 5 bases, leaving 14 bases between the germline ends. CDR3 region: CASSAYDSRNEKLFF. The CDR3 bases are TGTGCCAGCAGCGCATACGACAGTCGAAATGAAAAACTGTTTTTT. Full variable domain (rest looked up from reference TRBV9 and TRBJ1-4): DSGVTQTPKHLITATGQRVTLRCSPRSGDLSVYWYQQSLDQGLQFLIQYYNGEERAKGNILERFSAQQFPDLHSELNLSSLELGDSALYFCASSAYDSRNEKLFFGSGTQLSVL.

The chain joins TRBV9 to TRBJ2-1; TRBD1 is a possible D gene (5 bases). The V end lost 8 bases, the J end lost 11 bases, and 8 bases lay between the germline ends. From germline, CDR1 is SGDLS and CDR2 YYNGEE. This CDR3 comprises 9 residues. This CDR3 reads CASGAQQFF. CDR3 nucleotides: TGTGCCAGTGGGGCCCAGCAGTTCTTC.

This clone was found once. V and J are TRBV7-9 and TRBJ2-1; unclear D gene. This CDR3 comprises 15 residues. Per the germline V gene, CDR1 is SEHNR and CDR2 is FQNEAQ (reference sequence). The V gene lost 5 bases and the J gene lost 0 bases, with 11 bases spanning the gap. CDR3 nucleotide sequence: TGTGCCAGCAGCCATAAAGATAGCTCCTACAATGAGCAGTTCTTC. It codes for CASSHKDSSYNEQFF.